This T cell receptor beta chain stems from a study of technical replicates of blood from a handful of donors (TCRdb year 2017). The CDR3 runs 17 residues from the cysteine to the phenylalanine. The kept DNA is CDR3 alone, 51 bases in frame from the first base. The CDR1 and CDR2 encoded by the germline V gene are LGHNA and YNFKEQ. The germline V and J ends show losses of 1 base and 4 bases respectively, and no gene match explains 11 bases of the junction. Points on this clone: There is no known antigen for this receptor. Base quality data are lacking; no much larger clone is found one base away.

The protocol used for the library was the immunoSEQ multiplex PCR assay. The clones in this table, taken by TCRdb from immuneACCESS, are in-frame only. Not every clone is retained; where verified, under half of the shortfall comes from an unresolved V gene, and the cause of the rest is unknown. The sample has tens of thousands of clones on record, about nine tenths of them singletons. The ten largest clonotypes hold less than 0.4% of the sample. This receptor was obtained from a human donor in good health. Some clones in this sample may be carry-over from other donors' samples. Here the chain combines TRBV4-2 and TRBJ2-3, and 7 bases in between align with TRBD2. Sequencing input: T cells isolated from PBMCs. The CDR3 protein: CASSQASLLAGADTQYF. The nucleotide sequence is given as TGTGCCAGCAGCCAAGCTTCCCTTTTGGCGGGAGCAGATACGCAGTATTTT.